A single sample is the source of the 31 T cell receptor beta chains below, sequenced in a study of T cell changes during pregnancy in multiple sclerosis. The assay was immunoSEQ multiplex PCR, and TCRdb's table has in-frame clones only and misses some. Of about 42,000 clones listed, 80% to 90% were seen once; the top ten hold 0.55% to 0.75%. Sequenced here: CD4+ T cells from peripheral blood mononuclear cells, sampled before pregnancy. The origin of the receptors is a female donor with multiple sclerosis, enrolled in a pregnancy study.

The genes are TRBV19 and TRBJ2-7; no definite D call. CDR3 length: 14 amino acids. V dropped 5 bases and J dropped 0 bases, with 11 bases sitting between them. Looked up from germline, CDR1 is LNHDA and CDR2 is SQIVND (reference sequence). The CDR3 spells CASSLQPSSYEQYF. CDR3 coding DNA: TGTGCCAGTAGTCTCCAACCGAGCTCCTACGAGCAGTACTTC.

The chain has TRBV18 and TRBJ1-2; D is perhaps TRBD1 (6 bases). The CDR3 covers 16 residues. Trimming took 0 bases from V and 6 from J, leaving 17 bases between them. Germline CDR1 and CDR2: KGHSH and LQKENI. The CDR3, as DNA: TGTGCCAGCTCACCACCGTCCCAGGGGCGTCTTGATGGCTACACCTTC. Translated, it gives CASSPPSQGRLDGYTF.

CDR3 in DNA: TGTGCCAGCAGCTCCCCTAGCGGGGCTTTCACAGATACGCAGTATTTT. It codes for CASSSPSGAFTDTQYF. The J gene is TRBJ2-3, the V gene TRBV5-4, with 9 positions matching TRBD2. The V gene's germline CDR1 is SGHNT and CDR2 YYREEE (reference sequence). V shed 3 bases, J shed 2 bases, and the junction held 7 bases outside the gene matches. The CDR3 extends over 16 amino acids.

This sequence joins TRBV11-2 and TRBJ2-3, with 7 positions matching TRBD1. V was clipped by 1 base and J by 1 base; unmatched bases: 11. Looked up from germline, CDR1 is SGHAT and CDR2 is FQNNGV. There are 18 residues in the CDR3. Here the CDR3 reads CASSLGTGQAIGTDTQYF. CDR3 sequence (DNA): TGTGCCAGCAGCTTAGGGACAGGACAGGCGATTGGCACAGATACGCAGTATTTT.

This clone was recorded only once. The chain links TRBV4-3 to TRBJ1-1; D is possibly TRBD1 (5 bases). The CDR3 runs 16 residues. V was shortened by 3 bases and J by 3 bases, with 17 bases between the two germline ends. Per the germline V gene, CDR1 is LGHNA and CDR2 is YSLEER. The CDR3 DNA reads as TGCGCCAGCAGCCAGGGGAGGGGCAGGAGGGACACTGAAGCTTTCTTT. This gives the protein CASSQGRGRRDTEAFF.

J is TRBJ2-7 and V is TRBV27, with 9 bases lining up with TRBD1. The CDR3 covers 12 residues. In germline, CDR1 is MNHEY, CDR2 SMNVEV (reference sequence). V shed 6 bases and J 4 bases; nucleotides not matched to a gene: 1. In DNA, the CDR3 is TGTGCCAGCAGCGGGACAGGGTACGAGCAGTACTTC. Amino acids: CASSGTGYEQYF.

This clone has just a few counts. The V gene is TRBV19, the J gene TRBJ1-4, with TRBD1 as a possible D gene (5 bases). The CDR3 runs 15 residues. V shed 5 bases and J shed 4 bases, with 14 bases lying between them. Germline CDR1 is LNHDA and CDR2 is SQIVND (reference sequence). DNA of the CDR3: TGTGCCAGTAGTCCGAGCGGGACCCTTAATGAAAAACTGTTTTTT. Translation: CASSPSGTLNEKLFF.

The rearrangement links TRBV5-6 to TRBJ2-5, with a tentative D call TRBD1 (6 bases). Germline CDR1 reads SGHDT; CDR2 reads YYEEEE. The CDR3 runs 15 residues. V was shortened by 4 bases and J by 6 bases, with 19 bases between the two germline ends. The CDR3 nucleotides read TGTGCCAGCAGCGCCGGGGACATACAGTCTCAGACCCAGTACTTC. Amino acid sequence: CASSAGDIQSQTQYF.

The V and J genes are TRBV7-2 and TRBJ1-2, with D unclear. Germline CDR1 and CDR2: SGHTA and FQGNSA. Trimming took off 4 bases at V and 8 bases at J, with 11 bases between the two ends. This CDR3 has 12 residues. CDR3: CASSSVAWGYTF. The CDR3 coding sequence is TGTGCCAGCAGCTCCGTAGCGTGGGGCTACACCTTC.

This clone was seen only a few times. This sequence joins TRBV30 and TRBJ1-6, with 8 nucleotides matching TRBD1. This CDR3 contains 15 residues. Germline CDR1 reads GTSNPN; CDR2 reads SVGIG (reference sequence). V lost 1 base to trimming and J lost 8 bases; unmatched junction nucleotides: 7. The CDR3 nucleotides read TGTGCCTGGAGTGGGCAGGGGGCATCGCATTCACCCCTCCACTTT. Translated: CAWSGQGASHSPLHF.

The sample holds one count of this clone. Other DNA sequences in the sample encode the same CDR3. The chain has TRBV11-3 and TRBJ2-1; 7 bases fit TRBD2. The CDR3 contains 15 residues. CDR1 and CDR2 from the germline V gene are SGHNT and YENEEA. V trimming: 3 bases; J trimming: 0 bases; junction bases outside the gene matches: 2. In DNA, the CDR3 is TGTGCCAGCAGCTTGGGAGGGAGCTCCTACAATGAGCAGTTCTTC. Translated: CASSLGGSSYNEQFF. The whole variable domain, filled in from reference TRBV11-3 and TRBJ2-1, reads EAGVVQSPRYKIIEKKQPVAFWCNPISGHNTLYWYLQNLGQGPELLIRYENEEAVDDSQLPKDRFSAERLKGVDSTLKIQPAELGDSAVYLCASSLGGSSYNEQFFGPGTRLTVL.

J is TRBJ2-3 and V is TRBV9; D gene unclear. V was pared by 0 bases and J by 6 bases, with 5 bases between. The CDR3 contains 12 residues. Germline V lookup: CDR1 SGDLS, CDR2 YYNGEE. This chain's CDR3 is CASSVAVDTQYF. CDR3 nucleotide sequence: TGTGCCAGCAGCGTAGCCGTGGATACGCAGTATTTT.

This clone was counted a single time. The J gene is TRBJ2-3, the V gene TRBV7-3, with D perhaps matching TRBD2 (5 bases). The V and J ends lost 5 bases and 7 bases respectively, with 19 bases between them. Germline values: CDR1 SGHTA, CDR2 FQGTGA. This CDR3 has 15 residues. The CDR3: CASSPQDGLAYTQYF. The CDR3 DNA follows: TGTGCCAGCAGCCCCCAAGATGGTTTAGCGTATACGCAGTATTTT.

This clone was found a few times. V and J are TRBV11-2 and TRBJ1-2, with TRBD1 matching over 7 bases. Trimming removed 2 bases from V and 3 bases from J; junction bases left unmatched: 3. This CDR3 region has 14 residues. In germline, CDR1 is SGHAT, CDR2 FQNNGV. The CDR3: CASSLLDRDYGYTF. In nucleotides, the CDR3 is TGTGCCAGCAGCTTACTTGACAGGGACTATGGCTACACCTTC.

The genes are TRBV30 and TRBJ2-2; unclear D gene. CDR1 and CDR2 (germline): GTSNPN, SVGIG (reference sequence). The CDR3 length is 11 residues. Trimming stripped 4 bases from V and 7 bases from J, with 7 bases between. The CDR3 spells CAWTENGELFF. CDR3 nucleotides: TGTGCCTGGACCGAGAACGGGGAGCTGTTTTTT.

The CDR3 DNA follows: TGTGCCAGCAGCCTGAGACAGGGCGGTGAAAAACTGTTTTTT. Residues: CASSLRQGGEKLFF. This chain connects TRBV6-5 to TRBJ1-4, with 7 bases fitting TRBD1. Trimming removed 6 bases from V and 7 bases from J; junction bases left unmatched: 8. This CDR3 comprises 14 residues. Per germline, CDR1 MNHEY and CDR2 SVGAGI.

This chain joins TRBV28 and TRBJ2-5; D perhaps matches TRBD1 (6 bases). The CDR3 is 14 residues long. Germline V gives CDR1 MDHEN, CDR2 SYDVKM. Deletions cut 6 bases from V and 4 bases from J, with 15 bases between. The CDR3 coding sequence is TGTGCCAGCAGATACACAGGGTTGGGAGAGACCCAGTACTTC. Amino acid sequence: CASRYTGLGETQYF.

The CDR3 DNA reads as TGTGCCAGCAGTGACCGAGGAGGGAGGGGAATAGATGAGCAGTTCTTC. It encodes CASSDRGGRGIDEQFF. The chain carries TRBV6-4 and TRBJ2-1, with TRBD2 matching over 7 bases. The CDR3 runs to 16 residues. Germline trimming cut 2 bases from V and 8 bases from J; bases unmatched to any gene: 12. From germline, CDR1 is MRHNA and CDR2 SNTAGT.

This sequence joins TRBV7-2 and TRBJ2-5, with 9 bases matching TRBD2. CDR3 length: 15 residues. From germline, CDR1 is SGHTA and CDR2 FQGNSA. Trimming at V came to 5 bases and at J to 2 bases, leaving 6 bases not matched to a gene. The CDR3 protein is CASSLVRGGQETQYF. The CDR3 DNA reads TGTGCCAGCAGCCTAGTGCGGGGGGGACAAGAGACCCAGTACTTC.

The chain couples TRBV4-1 to TRBJ2-1, with a weak D call TRBD2 (7 bases). The CDR3 sequence is 16 residues long. The germline V gene encodes CDR1 MGHRA and CDR2 YSYEKL. V was shortened by 4 bases and J by 4 bases, with 17 bases between the two germline ends. The CDR3 loop reads CASSRSEGEGYNEQFF. In DNA, the CDR3 is TGCGCCAGCAGCCGCTCAGAGGGGGAGGGTTACAATGAGCAGTTCTTC.

This sequence joins TRBV5-1 and TRBJ2-7; D not certain. V shed 0 bases and J shed 4 bases, with 8 bases lying between them. Germline CDR1 and CDR2: SGHRS and YFSETQ. This CDR3 is built from 13 residues. CDR3 nucleotide sequence: TGCGCCAGCAGCTTGGCCGTAGCTTACGAGCAGTACTTC. Its translation is CASSLAVAYEQYF.

The chain employs TRBV5-1 and TRBJ2-1; D may be TRBD2 (6 bases). Germline loops: CDR1 SGHRS, CDR2 YFSETQ. V dropped 0 bases and J dropped 6 bases, with 10 bases sitting between them. This CDR3 is built from 14 residues. CDR3 in DNA: TGCGCCAGCAGCTTGGGGGACTCGTCCAATGAGCAGTTCTTC. This translates into CASSLGDSSNEQFF. The entire variable domain, with the rest obtained from reference TRBV5-1 and TRBJ2-1, is as follows: KAGVTQTPRYLIKTRGQQVTLSCSPISGHRSVSWYQQTPGQGLQFLFEYFSETQRNKGNFPGRFSGRQFSNSRSEMNVSTLELGDSALYLCASSLGDSSNEQFFGPGTRLTVL.

The rearrangement joins TRBV2 to TRBJ2-1; possible D gene TRBD2, 5 bases. Germline V gene lookup returns CDR1 SNHLY and CDR2 FYNNEI. V lost 5 bases and J lost 7, with 12 bases in between. The CDR3 spans 13 residues. Here the CDR3 reads CASSLARMNEQFF. The CDR3, as DNA: TGTGCCAGCAGTCTAGCTAGGATGAATGAGCAGTTCTTC. Full variable domain (rest looked up from reference TRBV2 and TRBJ2-1): EPEVTQTPSHQVTQMGQEVILRCVPISNHLYFYWYRQILGQKVEFLVSFYNNEISEKSEIFDDQFSVERPDGSNFTLKIRSTKLEDSAMYFCASSLARMNEQFFGPGTRLTVL.

The chain recombines TRBV7-2 with TRBJ2-1, with 11 bases matching TRBD2. Germline V CDR1 and CDR2: SGHTA, FQGNSA. Trimming at V came to 0 bases and at J to 8 bases, leaving 6 bases not matched to a gene. The CDR3 is 16 amino acids. The CDR3 region has the DNA TGTGCCAGCAGCTTAGCGACCGGGACTAGCGGTCATGAGCAGTTCTTC. It codes for CASSLATGTSGHEQFF.

The V and J genes are TRBV2 and TRBJ1-5, with 8 bases that match TRBD1. The CDR3 contains 15 residues. J lost 4 bases, V lost 4 bases, and 6 bases had no gene match. Looked up from germline, CDR1 is SNHLY and CDR2 is FYNNEI. The CDR3 nucleotides read TGTGCCAGCAGTGCCCTGGACAGGGAAAATCAGCCCCAGCATTTT. Amino acid sequence: CASSALDRENQPQHF.

This chain links TRBV5-1 with TRBJ2-1; no clear D gene. Between the trimmed V and J ends, which lost 0 bases and 0 bases, there was a span of 10 bases. CDR1 is SGHRS, CDR2 YFSETQ, per germline. The CDR3 consists of 16 residues. The CDR3 sequence is CASSLEGRHSYNEQFF. The CDR3 DNA follows: TGCGCCAGCAGCTTGGAAGGTAGACACTCCTACAATGAGCAGTTCTTC.

This chain uses TRBV10-2 with TRBJ2-1, with 11 positions matching TRBD2. Germline V gene data show CDR1 as WSHSY and CDR2 as SAAADI. The CDR3 sequence is 14 residues long. The V and J ends lost 8 bases and 4 bases, in that order; junction bases with no gene match: 4. For the CDR3, the DNA is TGCGCCAGCGGTAGCGGGAGGGATTACAATGAGCAGTTCTTC. Residues: CASGSGRDYNEQFF.

V gene TRBV6-6 combines with J gene TRBJ2-6, with TRBD1 matching 9 bases. The V gene end was trimmed by 6 bases and the J gene end by 2 bases; junction bases not matched to a gene: 2. CDR1 and CDR2 from the germline V gene are MNHNY and SVGAGI (reference sequence). The CDR3 has 15 residues. In DNA, the CDR3 is TGTGCCAGCAGGGGACAGGGCCCTGGGGCCAACGTCCTGACTTTC. This sequence encodes CASRGQGPGANVLTF.

The chain's CDR3 is CASSFLNEQFF. The DNA of the CDR3 is TGTGCCAGCAGCTTCCTAAATGAGCAGTTCTTC. The genes are TRBV6-5 and TRBJ2-1; D is unclear. The V gene lost 6 bases and the J gene lost 7 bases, with 7 bases spanning the gap. This CDR3 contains 11 residues. Per the germline V gene, CDR1 is MNHEY and CDR2 is SVGAGI.

In its sample, this clone was seen once. The genes are TRBV2 and TRBJ1-2; D not resolved. Trimming took off 8 bases at V and 8 bases at J, with 12 bases between the two ends. The CDR3 spans 11 residues. The germline CDR1 and CDR2 sequences are SNHLY and FYNNEI. CDR3: CASEETGGYTF. In DNA form, the CDR3 reads TGTGCCAGCGAGGAGACGGGGGGCTACACCTTC.

The V gene is TRBV9, the J gene TRBJ2-3; D call uncertain. Trimming shortened V by 4 bases and J by 0 bases, and 3 bases separated the two germline ends. The CDR3 has 12 residues. Germline V lookup: CDR1 SGDLS, CDR2 YYNGEE. The CDR3 loop is CASSLSTDTQYF. Here the CDR3 DNA reads TGTGCCAGCAGCTTAAGCACAGATACGCAGTATTTT.